This entry concerns a single T cell receptor (beta chain). What it binds is unknown. CDR3 length: 13 residues. CDR1 and CDR2 (germline): SGHRS, YFSETQ. Deletions cut 0 bases from V and 6 bases from J, with 10 bases between. These data are taken from a study of response to subunit inactivated influenza vaccine. Study findings and constraints: A suggestion made by the authors is that each seasonal influenza vaccination recruits few new T cells.

MiXCR was run by TCRdb on the RT-PCR reads, yielding one entry per CDR3 protein. The sample records around 750,000 distinct CDR3 sequences, 21% being singletons. This clonotype was obtained from a man between 45 and 60 years old who received an inactivated influenza vaccine. The chain joins TRBV5-1 to TRBJ2-7; D gene uncertain. Here the sequenced sample was PBMCs from blood, taken less than 6 days after vaccination. The CDR3 region is CASSLEGRLEQYF. CDR3 DNA sequence: TGCGCCAGCAGCTTGGAGGGTCGGCTCGAGCAGTACTTC.